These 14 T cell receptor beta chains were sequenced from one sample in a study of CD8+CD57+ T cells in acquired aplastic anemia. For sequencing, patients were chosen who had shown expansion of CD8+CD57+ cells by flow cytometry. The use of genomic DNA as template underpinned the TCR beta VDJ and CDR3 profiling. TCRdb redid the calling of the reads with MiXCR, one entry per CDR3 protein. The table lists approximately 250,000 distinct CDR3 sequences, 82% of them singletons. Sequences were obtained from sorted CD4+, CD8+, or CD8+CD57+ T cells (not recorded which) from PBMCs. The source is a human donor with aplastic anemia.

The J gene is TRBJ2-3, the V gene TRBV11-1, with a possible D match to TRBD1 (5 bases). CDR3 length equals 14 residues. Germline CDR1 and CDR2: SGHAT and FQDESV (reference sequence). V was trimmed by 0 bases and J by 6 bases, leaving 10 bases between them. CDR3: CASSLAVTGDTQYF. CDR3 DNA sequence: TGTGCCAGCAGCTTAGCGGTAACAGGCGATACGCAGTATTTT.

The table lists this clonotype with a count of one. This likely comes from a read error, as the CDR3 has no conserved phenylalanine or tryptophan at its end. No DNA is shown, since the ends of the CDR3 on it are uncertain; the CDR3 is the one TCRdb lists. Here the CDR3 reads CASRVGGTGTTYY. The chain uses TRBV7-8 and TRBJ2-3; the tabulated D call, TRBD1, remains unverified against the DNA. From germline, CDR1 is SGHVS and CDR2 FQNEAQ. The CDR3 has 13 residues if both end residues are counted.

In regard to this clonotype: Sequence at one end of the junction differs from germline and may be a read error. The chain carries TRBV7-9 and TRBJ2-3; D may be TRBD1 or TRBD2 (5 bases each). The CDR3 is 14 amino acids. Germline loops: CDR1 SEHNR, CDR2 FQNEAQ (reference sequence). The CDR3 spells CASSPEGTWEETQF. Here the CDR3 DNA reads TGTGCCAGCAGCCCAGAGGGGACCTGGGAAGAGACCCAGTTT.

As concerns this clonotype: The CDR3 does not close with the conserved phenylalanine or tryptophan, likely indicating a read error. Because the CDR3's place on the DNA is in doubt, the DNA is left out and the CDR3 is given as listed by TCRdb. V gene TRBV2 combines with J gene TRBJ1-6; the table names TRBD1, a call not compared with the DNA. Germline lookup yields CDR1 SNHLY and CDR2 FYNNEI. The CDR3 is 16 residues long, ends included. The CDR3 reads CASSELEPLLYEQLLG.

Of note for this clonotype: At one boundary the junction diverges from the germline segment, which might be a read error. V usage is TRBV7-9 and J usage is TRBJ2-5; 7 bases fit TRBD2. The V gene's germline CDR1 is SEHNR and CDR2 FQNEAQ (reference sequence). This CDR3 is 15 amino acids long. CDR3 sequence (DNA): TGTGCCAGCAGCTCCTCACGGGAGGAACAAGAGACCGAGTACTTC. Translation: CASSSSREEQETEYF. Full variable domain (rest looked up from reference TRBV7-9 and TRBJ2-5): DTGVSQNPRHKITKRGQNVTFRCDPISEHNRLYWYRQTLGQGPEFLTYFQNEAQLEKSRLLSDRFSAERPKGSFSTLEIQRTEQGDSAMYLCASSSSREEQETEYFGPGTRLLVL.

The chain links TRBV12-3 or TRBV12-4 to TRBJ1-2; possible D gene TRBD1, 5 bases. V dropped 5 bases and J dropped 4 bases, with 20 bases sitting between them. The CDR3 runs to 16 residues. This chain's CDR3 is CASSPSQTASFYGYTF. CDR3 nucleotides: TGTGCCAGCAGTCCTTCCCAGACAGCAAGTTTCTATGGCTACACCTTC.

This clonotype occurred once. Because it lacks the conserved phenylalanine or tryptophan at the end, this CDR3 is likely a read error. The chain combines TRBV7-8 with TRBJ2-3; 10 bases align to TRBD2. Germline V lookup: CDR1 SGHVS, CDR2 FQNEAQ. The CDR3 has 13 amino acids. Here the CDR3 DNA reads TGTGCCAGCGGCTTAGCGGGAGGTCCCGATCAGTATTAT. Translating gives CASGLAGGPDQYY.

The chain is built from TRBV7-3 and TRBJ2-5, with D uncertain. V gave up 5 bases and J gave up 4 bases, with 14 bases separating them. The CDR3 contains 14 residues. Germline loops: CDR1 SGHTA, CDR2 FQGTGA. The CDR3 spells CASSIASHRETQYF. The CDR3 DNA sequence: TGTGCCAGCAGCATAGCCAGCCATCGAGAGACCCAGTACTTC. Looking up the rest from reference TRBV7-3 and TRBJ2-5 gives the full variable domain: GAGVSQTPSNKVTEKGKYVELRCDPISGHTALYWYRQSLGQGPEFLIYFQGTGAADDSGLPNDRFFAVRPEGSVSTLKIQRTERGDSAVYLCASSIASHRETQYFGPGTRLLVL.

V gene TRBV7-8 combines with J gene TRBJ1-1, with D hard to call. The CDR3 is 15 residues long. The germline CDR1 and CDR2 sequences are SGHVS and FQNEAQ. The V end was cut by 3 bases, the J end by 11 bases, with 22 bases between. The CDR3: CASSFHPDGKALAFF. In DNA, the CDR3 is TGTGCCAGCAGCTTTCATCCAGACGGGAAAGCTCTTGCTTTCTTT.

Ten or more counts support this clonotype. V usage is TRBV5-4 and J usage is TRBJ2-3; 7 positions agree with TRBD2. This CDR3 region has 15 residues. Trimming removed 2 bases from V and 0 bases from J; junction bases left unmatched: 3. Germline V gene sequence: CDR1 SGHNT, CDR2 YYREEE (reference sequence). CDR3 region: CASSFTSESTDTQYF. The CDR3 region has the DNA TGTGCCAGCAGCTTTACTAGCGAGAGCACAGATACGCAGTATTTT.

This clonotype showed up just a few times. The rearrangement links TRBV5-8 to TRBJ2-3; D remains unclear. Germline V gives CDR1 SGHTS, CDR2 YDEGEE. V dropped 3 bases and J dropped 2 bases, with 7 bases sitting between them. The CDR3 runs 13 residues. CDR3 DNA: TGTGCCAGCAGCTACTCCAACACAGATACGCAGTATTTT. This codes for CASSYSNTDTQYF.

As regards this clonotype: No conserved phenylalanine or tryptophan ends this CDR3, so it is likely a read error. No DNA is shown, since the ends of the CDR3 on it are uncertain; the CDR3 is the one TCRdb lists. CDR3 amino acids: CASGDGGKDTHYV. This chain uses TRBV9 with TRBJ2-3; TRBD1, the table's D call, was not compared with the DNA. The germline gives CDR1 SGDLS, CDR2 YYNGEE. The CDR3 is 13 amino acids long, termini counted.

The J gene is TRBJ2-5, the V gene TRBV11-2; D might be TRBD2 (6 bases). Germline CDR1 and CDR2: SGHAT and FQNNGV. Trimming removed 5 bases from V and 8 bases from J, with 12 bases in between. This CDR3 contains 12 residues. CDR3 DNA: TGTGCCAGCAGCATTAGGGAGGATACCCAGTACTTC. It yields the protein CASSIREDTQYF.

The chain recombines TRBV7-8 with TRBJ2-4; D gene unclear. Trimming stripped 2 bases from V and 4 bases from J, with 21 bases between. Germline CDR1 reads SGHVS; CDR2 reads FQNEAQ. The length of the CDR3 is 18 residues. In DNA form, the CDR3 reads TGTGCCAGCAGCTTACCGGGCAGACCCGATACGCAGAAAAACATTCAGTACTTC. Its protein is CASSLPGRPDTQKNIQYF. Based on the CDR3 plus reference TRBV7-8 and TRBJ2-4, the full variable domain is GAGVSQSPRYKVAKRGQDVALRCDPISGHVSLFWYQQALGQGPEFLTYFQNEAQLDKSGLPSDRFFAERPEGSVSTLKIQRTQQEDSAVYLCASSLPGRPDTQKNIQYFGAGTRLSVL.